The T cell receptor beta chain described here comes from a study of blood T cell repertoires in COVID-19 (dated by TCRdb to 2019 to 2021). Turning to the overall study: Samples from collaborators originated in the United States, Italy and Spain and spanned both the acute and convalescent phases of COVID-19. The prospective study material was composed of cDNA or gDNA derived from T cells, B-cell-depleted T cells, or PBMCs. Deeply sampled blood TCRbeta repertoires from subjects exposed to, actively infected with, or recovered from COVID-19 were included in the dataset. A freely available public database, intended as a resource for researchers studying the immune response to SARS-CoV-2, is where the repertoires were released. The samples were drawn from two sources: the first 160 participants of the ongoing ImmuneRACE study, and some 1,300 subjects contributed by 6 global collaborators. A de-identified subject ID, COVID-19 status, age in years and sex were almost always included in the sample metadata. Where available, HLA class I and class II types were taken from metadata supplied by the sample provider and were not determined by assay-based typing.

General study outcomes and caveats: The quantity of clinical and demographic metadata differed by source and by participant and was supplied without curation.

Trimming removed 4 bases from V and 3 bases from J, leaving 16 bases between the germline ends. The CDR3 contains 15 residues, cysteine and phenylalanine counted. CDR3 DNA only is kept here, 45 bases in frame from base 1. From the germline V gene, CDR1 is SGHRS and CDR2 is YFSETQ. This clone has a handful of counts. Its antigen is currently not known. The sample holds no much larger clone one base away, and base qualities are not on file. Samples from volunteer blood donors who had recovered from COVID-19 were contributed by a second Seattle source. Each collaborating institution followed its own protocols to collect whole blood in K2EDTA tubes. For TCRbeta analysis, collaborators shipped samples as frozen whole blood, isolated PBMCs, or DNA extracted from either of those sample types. TCRbeta CDR3 regions were amplified from genomic DNA by means of the immunoSEQ Assay, a bias-controlled multiplex PCR. On the study's bioinformatics: Within the assay, amplification of reference gene primers was used to estimate how many nucleated cells each sample contained. To quantify the absolute abundance of each unique TCRbeta CDR3 rearrangement, sequence reads were collapsed and filtered. Productive Simpson clonality was computed per sample as the square root of Simpson's diversity index over productive rearrangements. The table was pulled from immuneACCESS by TCRdb, which kept in-frame rearrangements only. Such tables lose some clones; where checked, under half of the loss comes from unresolved V genes, and the rest has no known cause. V and J calls and clone size come straight from that table; D and trimming were deduced from the DNA. The sample contains about 150,000 clones, 85% to 90% of them found a single time. Of the sample, more than 2% falls within the top ten clones.

This chain is built from TRBV5-1 and TRBJ1-1; a weak D assignment points to TRBD1 (5 bases agree). The sample taken for sequencing was peripheral blood. The TCR originated in a man aged 45-60 years who had recovered from COVID-19. CDR3 sequence: CASSEAPGRDTEAFF. Here is the DNA: TGCGCCAGCAGCGAGGCGCCAGGGAGGGACACTGAAGCTTTCTTT.